The TCR beta chain described here comes from a study of T cells expressing NK-cell markers. Turning to the study itself: Researchers got TCR beta repertoires out of sorted CD3+CD56+NKG2C+, CD3+CD56+NKG2C- and CD3+CD56-NKG2C+ T cells. With respect to HCMV, most of the eight sequenced donors were seropositive, and one was seronegative. Study conclusions and caveats: There were a handful of donors in whom these clonotypes also led the CD3+CD56-NKG2C+ fraction. Among CD8+ T cells from about six donors, dominant NKG2C+ clonotypes accounted for about 1.0-8%.

TCRdb re-called the 5' RACE reads, yielding one record per CDR3 amino acid sequence without DNA. The sample table sets out 250,000 to 300,000 distinct CDR3 sequences. This CDR3 comprises 12 residues. CDR1 and CDR2 from the germline V gene are SQVTM and ANQGSEA. Points on this clonotype: Its antigen is not identified.

The receptor's source is a man aged 18-30 years in good health. V and J are TRBV29-1 and TRBJ2-7. Sequencing was performed on blood T cells: a sorted CD56 or NKG2C T cell subset, CD4+ or CD8+ T cells, or bulk PBMC T cells (not recorded which). CDR3 region: CSVEDHGDEQYF.